These 10 T cell receptor beta chains were sequenced from one sample in a study of beta chain features in type 1 diabetes. Sequenced material consisted of expressed TCRB transcripts (all of the isolated RNA was reverse transcribed). The repertoire was sequenced with immunoSEQ multiplex PCR; TCRdb's copy has only in-frame clones and lacks some. The sample yields some 360,000 clones, around 20% seen once. The sequencing input was naive CD4+ T cells from blood. Receptor source: a woman aged 18-29 years in good health.

This rearrangement joins TRBV4-1 to TRBJ2-3, with D maybe TRBD2 (5 bases). Germline values: CDR1 MGHRA, CDR2 YSYEKL. V dropped 1 base and J dropped 1 base, with 9 bases sitting between them. There are 15 residues in the CDR3. This CDR3 reads CASSQAGLRTDTQYF. In DNA, the CDR3 is TGCGCCAGCAGCCAAGCTGGACTCCGCACAGATACGCAGTATTTT.

This clone was seen only a few times. This rearrangement joins TRBV10-3 to TRBJ2-2; 7 bases fit TRBD1. V lost 8 bases to trimming and J lost 8 bases; unmatched junction nucleotides: 8. This CDR3 is 13 amino acids long. CDR1 and CDR2 (germline): ENHRY, SYGVKD. CDR3: CAIGDSLGGELFF. The CDR3 DNA is TGTGCCATCGGGGACAGCCTAGGAGGGGAGCTGTTTTTT.

This chain joins TRBV19 and TRBJ2-3; 7 nucleotides match TRBD2. V shed 4 bases and J 2 bases; nucleotides not matched to a gene: 3. This CDR3 region has 14 residues. Germline V gene sequence: CDR1 LNHDA, CDR2 SQIVND (reference sequence). CDR3 sequence reads: CASSTSGNTDTQYF. As DNA, the CDR3 is TGTGCCAGTAGTACTAGCGGCAACACAGATACGCAGTATTTT.

The chain combines TRBV19 with TRBJ2-5; no clear D. This CDR3 is built from 15 residues. With 3 bases removed from V and 1 base from J, the gap between germline ends came to 12 bases. Germline CDR1 reads LNHDA; CDR2 reads SQIVND (reference sequence). CDR3 DNA sequence: TGTGCCAGTAGTATTGGCGGCCCCGCCCAAGAGACCCAGTACTTC. Translation: CASSIGGPAQETQYF.

This clone was observed a handful of times. The chain has TRBV7-2 and TRBJ2-4; 11 bases line up with TRBD1. The CDR3 loop spans 15 amino acids. V gave up 7 bases and J gave up 9 bases; unmatched junction bases: 11. Germline CDR1 SGHTA, CDR2 FQGNSA. The CDR3 DNA sequence: TGTGCCAGCACCTTTACCGGGACAGGGGGTACCATTCAGTACTTC. Its translation: CASTFTGTGGTIQYF.

This clone was detected only a few times. The chain has TRBV18 and TRBJ2-5; D remains unclear. Germline lookup yields CDR1 KGHSH and CDR2 LQKENI. Trimming took 3 bases from V and 2 from J, leaving 4 bases between them. The CDR3 loop spans 12 amino acids. The CDR3 region has the DNA TGTGCCAGCTCACCCCAACAAGAGACCCAGTACTTC. It is translated as CASSPQQETQYF.

This clone has a handful of counts. The chain employs TRBV18 and TRBJ1-1, with D maybe TRBD1 (6 bases). Germline lookup yields CDR1 KGHSH and CDR2 LQKENI. V was cut by 5 bases and J by 1 base, with 14 bases left in between. This CDR3 is 15 amino acids long. CDR3: CASSSVGRGNTEAFF. CDR3 bases: TGTGCCAGCTCATCGGTGGGCAGGGGGAACACTGAAGCTTTCTTT. Variable domain in full (rest from reference TRBV18 and TRBJ1-1): NAGVMQNPRHLVRRRGQEARLRCSPMKGHSHVYWYRQLPEEGLKFMVYLQKENIIDESGMPKERFSAEFPKEGPSILRIQQVVRGDSAAYFCASSSVGRGNTEAFFGQGTRLTVV.

The chain uses TRBV30 and TRBJ2-1; 10 positions agree with TRBD2. Trimming took 3 bases from V and 9 from J; bases not matched to a gene: 8. The CDR3 extends over 14 amino acids. Germline V gene data show CDR1 as GTSNPN and CDR2 as SVGIG (reference sequence). The CDR3 loop reads CAWREASGSAEQFF. The DNA of the CDR3 is TGTGCCTGGAGAGAGGCTAGCGGGAGTGCTGAGCAGTTCTTC. Full variable domain (missing parts from reference TRBV30 and TRBJ2-1): SQTIHQWPATLVQPVGSPLSLECTVEGTSNPNLYWYRQAAGRGLQLLFYSVGIGQISSEVPQNLSASRPQDRQFILSSKKLLLSDSGFYLCAWREASGSAEQFFGPGTRLTVL.

The V and J genes are TRBV7-2 and TRBJ2-7, with 7 bases lining up with TRBD1. V shed 2 bases, J shed 0 bases, and the junction held 4 bases outside the gene matches. Germline V lookup: CDR1 SGHTA, CDR2 FQGNSA. CDR3 size: 15 residues. The CDR3 nucleotides read TGTGCCAGCAGCTTAAACAGGGGCAACTCCTACGAGCAGTACTTC. This sequence encodes CASSLNRGNSYEQYF.

The CDR3 spells CASSKTGGSGANVLTF. For the CDR3, the DNA is TGTGCCAGCAGCAAGACAGGGGGATCTGGGGCCAACGTCCTGACTTTC. The chain employs TRBV9 and TRBJ2-6; 9 bases match TRBD1. The CDR3 is made up of 16 amino acids. CDR1 is SGDLS and CDR2 is YYNGEE in the germline V gene. V was pared by 4 bases and J by 1 base, with 3 bases of the junction left unmatched.